This note documents a single T cell receptor beta chain sequence. TCRdb's copy holds only in-frame clones and misses some; the assay was immunoSEQ multiplex PCR. The sample carries 65,000 to 75,000 clones, roughly 94% recorded once. This record comes from a study of T cell clonotyping in hematopoietic cell transplantation. The CDR3 is 12 amino acids. Germline CDR1 reads SQVTM; CDR2 reads ANQGSEA. The V end lost 6 bases, the J end lost 4 bases, and 10 bases lay between the germline ends. Sequencing used peripheral blood mononuclear cells. This receptor was taken from a middle-aged man in good health. Some clones in this sample may be carry-over from other donors' samples. V is TRBV29-1 and J is TRBJ2-1, with D perhaps TRBD2 (6 bases). CDR3 nucleotides: TGCAGCGTGGCTAGCGAGTACAATGAGCAGTTCTTC. Protein product: CSVASEYNEQFF.